What follows are 21 T cell receptor beta chains derived from one specimen sequenced in a study of T cells after yellow fever vaccination. One entry per CDR3 protein, called by TCRdb with MiXCR from the 5' RACE reads. This table has over 250,000 distinct CDR3 sequences, approximately 4% appearing once. Sample: PBMCs, taken 5 days after the yellow fever booster vaccination. These receptors were taken from a man aged 18-30 years who received the YFV17D yellow fever vaccine.

The V and J genes are TRBV6-2 or TRBV6-3 and TRBJ2-1; no clear D gene. Trimming shortened V by 1 base and J by 0 bases, and 7 bases separated the two germline ends. CDR3 length: 15 residues. The germline gives CDR1 MNHEY, CDR2 SVGEGT. The CDR3 spells CASSYYGSSYNEQFF. DNA for the CDR3: TGTGCCAGCAGTTACTATGGAAGCTCCTACAATGAGCAGTTCTTC.

J is TRBJ2-3 and V is TRBV7-9; D gene unclear. Trimming pared 1 base from V and 4 bases from J, leaving 12 bases between. Germline CDR1 reads SEHNR; CDR2 reads FQNEAQ (reference sequence). The CDR3 extends over 15 amino acids. CDR3 region: CASSLVIAVPDTQYF. The CDR3 DNA sequence: TGTGCCAGCAGCTTAGTAATAGCTGTCCCAGATACGCAGTATTTT.

The chain combines TRBV28 with TRBJ2-3, with a possible D match to TRBD2 (6 bases). V lost 7 bases to trimming and J lost 4 bases, with 15 bases between them. The CDR3 spans 14 residues. Per germline, CDR1 MDHEN and CDR2 SYDVKM. In nucleotides, the CDR3 is TGTGCCAGCATAGCAGGGAGGCCTCCAGATACGCAGTATTTT. Encoded protein: CASIAGRPPDTQYF.

This clonotype was seen a few times. The chain uses TRBV24-1 and TRBJ2-5; D uncertain. Per germline, CDR1 KGHDR and CDR2 SFDVKD. The CDR3 runs 13 residues. V shed 10 bases and J shed 1 base, with 12 bases lying between them. The CDR3 spells CATQRQPQETQYF. The DNA for the CDR3 is TGTGCCACGCAAAGACAACCCCAAGAGACCCAGTACTTC.

The rearrangement uses TRBV5-1 and TRBJ1-2, with TRBD1 matching over 7 bases. The CDR3 has 16 amino acids. Germline assignment: CDR1 SGHRS and CDR2 YFSETQ. V dropped 0 bases and J dropped 2; count of bases not matched to a gene: 7. The CDR3 spells CASSLGQGFSNYGYTF. The CDR3 DNA follows: TGCGCCAGCAGCTTGGGACAGGGTTTTTCGAACTATGGCTACACCTTC.

This clonotype has a handful of counts. The rearrangement links TRBV19 to TRBJ2-1; 13 positions match TRBD2. The trim removed 1 base at V and 11 bases at J, leaving 8 bases unmatched. The CDR3 loop spans 16 amino acids. Germline V gives CDR1 LNHDA, CDR2 SQIVND (reference sequence). The CDR3 coding sequence is TGTGCCAGTAGTATAGGTACTAGCGGGGGGGCCCGGCAGCAGTTCTTC. This gives the protein CASSIGTSGGARQQFF.

V is TRBV5-6 and J is TRBJ2-5; perhaps TRBD2 as D (6 bases). The V end was cut by 4 bases, the J end by 1 base, with 20 bases between. CDR3 length: 17 residues. Germline CDR1 is SGHDT and CDR2 is YYEEEE. CDR3 nucleotide sequence: TGTGCCAGCAGCAAATGGGGACTTGTGGTTGGCCAAGAGACCCAGTACTTC. Protein: CASSKWGLVVGQETQYF. The variable domain in full, with the rest retrieved from reference TRBV5-6 and TRBJ2-5, is DAGVTQSPTHLIKTRGQQVTLRCSPKSGHDTVSWYQQALGQGPQFIFQYYEEEERQRGNFPDRFSGHQFPNYSSELNVNALLLGDSALYLCASSKWGLVVGQETQYFGPGTRLLVL.

The rearrangement links TRBV7-9 to TRBJ2-1; 10 bases match TRBD2. V shed 8 bases and J 7 bases; nucleotides not matched to a gene: 8. CDR1 is SEHNR and CDR2 is FQNEAQ in the germline V gene (reference sequence). The CDR3 sequence is 14 residues long. The DNA for the CDR3 is TGTGCCAGCGTAACTAGCGGGGATTGGAATGAGCAGTTCTTC. It translates to CASVTSGDWNEQFF.

This clonotype has ten or more counts. The chain has TRBV20-1 and TRBJ2-5; D possibly matches TRBD1 or TRBD2 (5 bases each). The CDR3 spans 12 residues. V was trimmed by 5 bases and J by 5 bases, leaving 12 bases between them. CDR1 is DFQATT, CDR2 SNEGSKA, per germline (reference sequence). The CDR3 nucleotides are TGCAGTGCTCCCGGGTGGGGGGAGACCCAGTACTTC. It translates to CSAPGWGETQYF.

The table lists this clonotype with a few counts. The chain couples TRBV20-1 to TRBJ1-2; the D is unclear. This CDR3 contains 15 residues. CDR1 DFQATT and CDR2 SNEGSKA come from the germline V gene (reference sequence). Between the trimmed V and J ends, which lost 2 bases and 5 bases, there was a span of 18 bases. The CDR3 is CSARSREGSVYGYTF. The CDR3 nucleotides are TGCAGTGCTAGATCCCGGGAAGGGTCGGTTTATGGCTACACCTTC.

This clonotype was seen a handful of times. The chain employs TRBV4-3 and TRBJ1-1; a possible D gene is TRBD1 (5 bases). The V gene lost 1 base and the J gene lost 6 bases, with 12 bases spanning the gap. There are 14 residues in the CDR3. Germline lookup yields CDR1 LGHNA and CDR2 YSLEER. The CDR3 reads CASSQGGRGSEAFF. For the CDR3, the DNA is TGCGCCAGCAGCCAAGGGGGTCGGGGGTCTGAAGCTTTCTTT.

This clonotype has ten or more counts. The chain joins TRBV7-9 to TRBJ1-2; D gene uncertain. CDR1 and CDR2 from the germline V gene are SEHNR and FQNEAQ (reference sequence). V was trimmed by 11 bases and J by 4 bases, leaving 11 bases between them. The CDR3 runs to 11 residues. CDR3: CAAYSLYGYTF. The CDR3 DNA is TGTGCCGCCTACAGCCTCTATGGCTACACCTTC.

The CDR3 here is CASRGFGYEQYV. The DNA of the CDR3 is TGTGCCAGCAGGGGGTTTGGTTACGAGCAGTACGTC. The chain links TRBV28 to TRBJ2-7; D is ambiguous. V was trimmed by 6 bases and J by 4 bases, leaving 10 bases between them. Germline lookup yields CDR1 MDHEN and CDR2 SYDVKM. This CDR3 is built from 12 residues.

This clonotype was observed a handful of times. The J gene is TRBJ2-5, the V gene TRBV11-1; TRBD1 might be the D (6 bases). The CDR3 spans 15 residues. Germline V gene sequence: CDR1 SGHAT, CDR2 FQDESV (reference sequence). V gave up 2 bases and J gave up 4 bases, with 14 bases separating them. The CDR3: CASSLTPGVRETQYF. CDR3 nucleotide sequence: TGTGCCAGCAGCTTAACGCCAGGGGTGAGAGAGACCCAGTACTTC.

The CDR3 sequence is CASSSTSGGTYNEQFF. CDR3 in DNA: TGCGCCAGCAGCTCGACTAGCGGGGGGACCTACAATGAGCAGTTCTTC. The chain couples TRBV5-1 to TRBJ2-1; 13 bases agree with TRBD2. This CDR3 comprises 16 residues. Trimming took 3 bases from V and 2 from J; bases not matched to a gene: 2. The germline V gene has CDR1 SGHRS and CDR2 YFSETQ.

The chain carries TRBV5-6 and TRBJ2-7, with TRBD2 as a possible D gene (5 bases). The CDR3 sequence is 13 residues long. The V and J ends lost 3 bases and 4 bases respectively, with 11 bases between them. Germline assignment: CDR1 SGHDT and CDR2 YYEEEE. CDR3 bases: TGTGCCAGCAGCTCCGGGGTCACATACGAGCAGTACTTC. Its translation: CASSSGVTYEQYF.

This clonotype was recorded a few times. The chain employs TRBV3-1 and TRBJ2-5, with TRBD2 matching over 7 bases. Germline assignment: CDR1 LGHDT and CDR2 YNNKEL (reference sequence). With V trimmed by 6 bases and J by 6 bases, 10 bases remained unmatched. The CDR3 sequence is 14 residues long. The CDR3: CASRSSGKAQTQYF. The CDR3 DNA reads as TGTGCCAGCAGGTCTAGCGGTAAGGCACAGACCCAGTACTTC.

The rearrangement uses TRBV5-1 and TRBJ2-3, with D tentatively TRBD1 or TRBD2 (5 bases each). This CDR3 comprises 16 residues. Germline CDR1 reads SGHRS; CDR2 reads YFSETQ. V was clipped by 1 base and J by 4 bases, with 16 bases between them. CDR3 DNA: TGCGCCAGCAGCTTGAGGGTATGGGGGTTCCCAGATACGCAGTATTTT. This sequence encodes CASSLRVWGFPDTQYF.

This clonotype was counted only a few times. The rearrangement joins TRBV28 to TRBJ1-2; TRBD1 aligns across 7 bases. CDR3 length equals 14 residues. V was clipped by 5 bases and J by 4 bases; unmatched bases: 7. Germline V gene data show CDR1 as MDHEN and CDR2 as SYDVKM. The CDR3 sequence is CASSETEGAYGYTF. The CDR3 DNA sequence: TGTGCCAGCAGTGAGACCGAGGGGGCCTATGGCTACACCTTC.

At least ten counts were recorded for this clonotype. V and J are TRBV5-4 and TRBJ2-3; D gene ambiguous. Trimming removed 2 bases at V and 3 bases at J, with 7 bases between. The CDR3 spans 13 residues. Germline CDR1 is SGHNT and CDR2 is YYREEE (reference sequence). The CDR3 sequence: CASSFYGTDTQYF. CDR3 DNA: TGTGCCAGCAGCTTTTACGGGACAGATACGCAGTATTTT.

This clonotype was seen more than once but under ten times. The V gene is TRBV20-1, the J gene TRBJ2-5, with 10 positions matching TRBD1. There are 13 residues in the CDR3. Germline CDR1 DFQATT, CDR2 SNEGSKA (reference sequence). V gave up 3 bases and J gave up 5 bases; unmatched junction bases: 3. CDR3 amino acids: CSARKDRGETQYF. CDR3 DNA: TGCAGTGCTAGGAAGGACAGGGGGGAGACCCAGTACTTC.